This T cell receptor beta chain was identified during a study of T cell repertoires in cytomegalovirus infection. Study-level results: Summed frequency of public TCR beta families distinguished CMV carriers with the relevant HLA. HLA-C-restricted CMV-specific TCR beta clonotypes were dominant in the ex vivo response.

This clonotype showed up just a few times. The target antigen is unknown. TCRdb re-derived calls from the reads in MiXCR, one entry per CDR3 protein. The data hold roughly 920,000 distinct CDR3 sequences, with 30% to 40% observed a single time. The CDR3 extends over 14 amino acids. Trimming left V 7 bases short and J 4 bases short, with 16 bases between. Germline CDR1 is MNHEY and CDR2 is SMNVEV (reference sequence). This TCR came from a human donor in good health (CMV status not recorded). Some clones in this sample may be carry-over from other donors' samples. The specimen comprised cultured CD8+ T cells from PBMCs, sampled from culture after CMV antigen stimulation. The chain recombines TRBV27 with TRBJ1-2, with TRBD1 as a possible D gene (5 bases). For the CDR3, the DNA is TGTGCCAGCACCAGAGCAGGGAATGTCTATGGCTACACCTTC. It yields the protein CASTRAGNVYGYTF.